The subject of this entry is one TCR beta chain. Its target is not known. The table came from immunoSEQ multiplex PCR; TCRdb's copy has only in-frame clones and leaves some out. In the table there are roughly 120,000 clones, around 84% of which are singletons. CDR3 length: 13 amino acids. V was shortened by 3 bases and J by 6 bases, with 12 bases between the two germline ends. Germline V gene lookup returns CDR1 GTSNPN and CDR2 SVGIG (reference sequence). This specimen comes from a study of T cell responses to AZD1222 COVID-19 vaccine. Pooling was applied to second doses at about 4 or about 12 weeks. Study-level results: Among vaccine-associated CD4 TCRs, coverage spanned spike, with dominance at 160-218 and 743-854.

The chain is built from TRBV30 and TRBJ2-1; D uncertain. Sequences were derived from peripheral blood, sampled 28 days after the second AZD1222 dose. The sequence was collected from an adult who received the AZD1222 COVID-19 vaccine. The CDR3 spells CAWSPESSNEQFF. CDR3 DNA sequence: TGTGCCTGGAGCCCCGAAAGTTCCAATGAGCAGTTCTTC.